These 21 T cell receptor beta chains were sequenced from one sample in a study of T cell repertoires in cytomegalovirus infection. TCRdb re-called the reads with MiXCR, one entry per CDR3 protein. This repertoire shows around 340,000 distinct CDR3 sequences, around 29% found once; its top ten account for over 15%. These receptors are not linked to any known antigen. The sequencing used cultured PBMCs, collected from culture after CMV antigen stimulation. The receptors here all came from a human donor in good health (CMV status not recorded). Some clones in this sample may be carry-over from other donors' samples.

The rearrangement links TRBV7-2 to TRBJ1-1; no reliable D call. The CDR3 is made up of 15 amino acids. Germline CDR1 is SGHTA and CDR2 is FQGNSA. The ends were cut back, 4 bases at V and 1 base at J, with 13 bases in the middle. In DNA form, the CDR3 reads TGTGCCAGCAGCTCGAAGCTAACAAGGAACACTGAAGCTTTCTTT. Its translation: CASSSKLTRNTEAFF.

V usage is TRBV4-2 and J usage is TRBJ2-2; 9 bases agree with TRBD1. The CDR3 has 14 residues. Unmatched junction bases numbered 3, after V lost 5 bases and J lost 5 bases. The germline CDR1 and CDR2 sequences are LGHNA and YNFKEQ. The CDR3: CASSRQGETGELFF. CDR3 nucleotides: TGTGCCAGCAGCAGACAGGGGGAGACCGGGGAGCTGTTTTTT.

The chain recombines TRBV20-1 with TRBJ2-7; no reliable D call. CDR1 and CDR2 from the germline V gene are DFQATT and SNEGSKA (reference sequence). The CDR3 spans 12 residues. The ends were cut back, 6 bases at V and 2 bases at J, with 11 bases in the middle. The CDR3 reads CSALLPPYEQYF. The CDR3 DNA is TGCAGTGCCCTCTTGCCGCCCTACGAGCAGTACTTC.

The chain employs TRBV12-3 or TRBV12-4 and TRBJ1-1; D gene ambiguous. V lost 6 bases and J 6 bases, leaving 8 bases between the germline ends. The CDR3 is 11 residues long. CDR3 sequence reads: CASSRDAEAFF. CDR3 coding DNA: TGTGCCAGCAGCCGAGATGCTGAAGCTTTCTTT.

The chain recombines TRBV7-2 with TRBJ1-2; no clear D. Trimming cost V 0 bases and J 4 bases, with 18 bases left between them. This CDR3 has 17 residues. Germline lookup yields CDR1 SGHTA and CDR2 FQGNSA. This CDR3 is CASSLARNSPEGYGYTF. In DNA, the CDR3 is TGTGCCAGCAGCTTAGCGCGTAACAGCCCGGAGGGCTATGGCTACACCTTC. The full variable domain, completed using reference TRBV7-2 and TRBJ1-2, is GAGVSQSPSNKVTEKGKDVELRCDPISGHTALYWYRQSLGQGLEFLIYFQGNSAPDKSGLPSDRFSAERTGGSVSTLTIQRTQQEDSAVYLCASSLARNSPEGYGYTFGSGTRLTVV.

This clonotype was seen a single time. J is TRBJ2-7 and V is TRBV20-1; tentatively, D is TRBD1 (6 bases). The CDR3 has 15 residues. V dropped 5 bases and J dropped 4 bases, with 21 bases sitting between them. Germline assignment: CDR1 DFQATT and CDR2 SNEGSKA (reference sequence). The DNA of the CDR3 is TGCAGTGCTCCGGGCCAAAAAACCGGGACATACGAGCAGTACTTC. As protein: CSAPGQKTGTYEQYF.

This clonotype was picked up a small number of times. This chain links TRBV7-3 with TRBJ2-1, with D possibly matching TRBD2 (6 bases). Germline V gene data show CDR1 as SGHTA and CDR2 as FQGTGA. Trimming removed 4 bases at V and 9 bases at J, with 22 bases between. CDR3 length: 16 amino acids. The CDR3 spells CASSSNLETSLSEQFF. As DNA, the CDR3 is TGTGCCAGCAGCTCCAACCTGGAGACTAGTTTGTCTGAGCAGTTCTTC.

This clonotype was detected a few times. This chain connects TRBV7-9 to TRBJ1-1; D call uncertain. V was cut by 0 bases and J by 6 bases, with 8 bases left in between. The CDR3 sequence is 13 residues long. Germline lookup yields CDR1 SEHNR and CDR2 FQNEAQ (reference sequence). The CDR3 region has the DNA TGTGCCAGCAGCTTAGCAGGGTTGCCTGAAGCTTTCTTT. It is translated as CASSLAGLPEAFF.

The rearrangement uses TRBV10-2 and TRBJ2-3; D is uncertain. This CDR3 has 10 residues. Trimming took off 5 bases at V and 5 bases at J, with 2 bases between the two ends. The germline gives CDR1 WSHSY, CDR2 SAAADI. The CDR3 nucleotides are TGCGCCAGCAGTCAAGATACGCAGTATTTT. Encoded protein: CASSQDTQYF.

This clonotype was detected only a few times. The chain has TRBV5-4 and TRBJ2-3; TRBD1 matches 7 bases. This CDR3 region has 15 residues. V lost 2 bases and J lost 0; bases outside the gene matches: 3. The germline V gene has CDR1 SGHNT and CDR2 YYREEE (reference sequence). The CDR3 region is CASSLQGLSTDTQYF. The CDR3 nucleotides read TGTGCCAGCAGCTTACAGGGGCTCAGCACAGATACGCAGTATTTT.

This clonotype has more than one count but fewer than ten. J is TRBJ2-2 and V is TRBV19; TRBD2 matches 8 bases. Unmatched junction bases numbered 6, after V lost 3 bases and J lost 6 bases. The CDR3 totals 15 residues. Per germline, CDR1 LNHDA and CDR2 SQIVND (reference sequence). The CDR3 loop is CASSMVGGAAGELFF. In nucleotides, the CDR3 is TGTGCCAGTAGTATGGTCGGGGGGGCGGCCGGGGAGCTGTTTTTT.

Turning to this clonotype: This may be a read error: a much more frequent sequence differs by one nucleotide. The rearrangement joins TRBV20-1 to TRBJ1-5; D unclear. Germline V lookup: CDR1 DFQATT, CDR2 SNEGSKA (reference sequence). The CDR3 runs 14 residues. Trimming stripped 6 bases from V and 2 bases from J, with 14 bases between. The CDR3 here is CSAAEGVGNQPQHF. In DNA, the CDR3 is TGCAGTGCCGCGGAGGGAGTTGGCAATCAGCCCCAGCATTTT.

V usage is TRBV19 and J usage is TRBJ2-3, with a tentative D call TRBD2 (6 bases). V gave up 5 bases and J gave up 5 bases, with 20 bases separating them. The CDR3 is made up of 16 amino acids. The germline CDR1 and CDR2 sequences are LNHDA and SQIVND (reference sequence). Here the CDR3 DNA reads TGTGCCAGTAGTGCCCGGACTACAAGGGCACAAGATACGCAGTATTTT. This encodes CASSARTTRAQDTQYF.

The chain carries TRBV6-6 and TRBJ1-3, with D unclear. This CDR3 is built from 14 residues. Germline CDR1 MNHNY, CDR2 SVGAGI (reference sequence). V lost 5 bases and J lost 0, with 8 bases in between. CDR3 nucleotides: TGTGCCAGCAGTGAGGTGGCCTCTGGAAACACCATATATTTT. It codes for CASSEVASGNTIYF.

The chain is built from TRBV20-1 and TRBJ1-6; D may be TRBD1 (6 bases). V was shortened by 6 bases and J by 2 bases, with 17 bases between the two germline ends. The CDR3 extends over 16 amino acids. CDR1 and CDR2 (germline): DFQATT, SNEGSKA (reference sequence). CDR3 region: CSAKSPRGTYNSPLHF. The CDR3 DNA sequence: TGCAGTGCCAAGTCTCCCAGGGGCACCTATAATTCACCCCTCCACTTT.

V gene TRBV6-1 combines with J gene TRBJ2-3, with TRBD2 identical over 12 bases. This CDR3 has 15 residues. With V trimmed by 0 bases and J by 9 bases, 4 bases remained unmatched. The V gene's germline CDR1 is MNHNS and CDR2 SASEGT. The CDR3 DNA reads TGTGCCAGCAGTGAAGCAGTCGGACTAGCGGGGACGCAGTATTTT. This sequence encodes CASSEAVGLAGTQYF.

V is TRBV19 and J is TRBJ2-7, with TRBD1 matching over 7 bases. This CDR3 comprises 16 residues. Germline V lookup: CDR1 LNHDA, CDR2 SQIVND (reference sequence). The V gene end was trimmed by 0 bases and the J gene end by 2 bases; junction bases not matched to a gene: 7. The CDR3 coding sequence is TGTGCCAGTAGTATAGATCGTAGGGACAGACCCTACGAGCAGTACTTC. Protein product: CASSIDRRDRPYEQYF.

This chain connects TRBV19 to TRBJ1-1; the D gene is possibly TRBD1 (6 bases). The CDR3 contains 15 residues. The V end lost 7 bases, the J end lost 1 base, and 16 bases lay between the germline ends. Per the germline V gene, CDR1 is LNHDA and CDR2 is SQIVND (reference sequence). This CDR3 is CASKGKQGQNTEAFF. CDR3 nucleotide sequence: TGTGCCAGTAAGGGGAAACAGGGCCAGAACACTGAAGCTTTCTTT.

This chain links TRBV9 with TRBJ2-1; 7 bases line up with TRBD1. This CDR3 spans 15 amino acids. Losses at the gene ends were 0 bases for V and 4 bases for J; bases not matched to a gene: 4. Germline values: CDR1 SGDLS, CDR2 YYNGEE. The CDR3 protein is CASSVDQGVYNEQFF. CDR3 coding DNA: TGTGCCAGCAGCGTAGATCAGGGGGTTTACAATGAGCAGTTCTTC.

This clonotype was counted a few times. The rearrangement joins TRBV19 to TRBJ2-5, with 9 bases aligning to TRBD1. Trimming took 3 bases from V and 1 from J; bases not matched to a gene: 6. The CDR3 is made up of 16 amino acids. Looked up from germline, CDR1 is LNHDA and CDR2 is SQIVND (reference sequence). The CDR3 DNA is TGTGCCAGTAGTATTATAGGGGGACAGGGCCAAGAGACCCAGTACTTC. Amino acids: CASSIIGGQGQETQYF.

V is TRBV6-6 and J is TRBJ2-2; 7 bases map to TRBD1. V was pared by 10 bases and J by 5 bases, with 4 bases of the junction left unmatched. The CDR3 has 12 residues. CDR1 is MNHNY, CDR2 SVGAGI, per germline (reference sequence). The CDR3 sequence is CATRQGTGELFF. The CDR3, as DNA: TGTGCCACACGACAGGGAACCGGGGAGCTGTTTTTT.